Listed below are T cell receptor beta chains from one sample, sequenced in a study of cytomegalovirus exposure and HLA in healthy donors. Libraries were prepared by immunoSEQ multiplex PCR; TCRdb keeps only in-frame clonotypes and omits some of them. The repertoire holds more than 90,000 clones, with 88% as singletons. Sequenced: PBMCs. These receptors all come from a man aged 18 to 29 in good health and CMV-seronegative. Both conserved end residues are part of each CDR3. A D gene is named only where the DNA matches it firmly. The size of a clone is reported for some rows only, either as once, few or many, or as a class for expanded clones.

j_gene,v_gene,abundance,d_gene,CDR3nt,CDR3aa
TRBJ1-1,TRBV18,-,TRBD1,TGTGCCAGCTCACCGGGGACAGGGAACACTGAAGCTTTCTTT,CASSPGTGNTEAFF
TRBJ2-7,TRBV27,-,-,TGTGCCAGCAGTCTTCCTCCGGGGTCGAGCTCCTACGAGCAGTACTTC,CASSLPPGSSSYEQYF
TRBJ1-2,TRBV27,-,TRBD1,TGTGCCAGCAGTACCCTCCGGGACAGGGACCCCACTAACTATGGCTACACCTTC,CASSTLRDRDPTNYGYTF
TRBJ2-2,TRBV7-6,-,TRBD1,TGTGCCAGCAGCTTACCTCGGGCAGGGGGGAACACCGGGGAGCTGTTTTTT,CASSLPRAGGNTGELFF
TRBJ2-3,TRBV25-1,-,TRBD1,TGTGCCAGCAGCCGACAGGGCTCAGATACGCAGTATTTT,CASSRQGSDTQYF
TRBJ2-3,TRBV6-5,-,-,TGTGCCAGCAGTTACCGTGCTGGAGCGCAGTATTTT,CASSYRAGAQYF
TRBJ2-1,TRBV5-1,-,-,TGCGCCAGCAGCCAAACAGGGAGTAGCAATGAGCAGTTCTTC,CASSQTGSSNEQFF
TRBJ2-3,TRBV10-3,-,TRBD2,TGTGCCATCAGTGGGGAGACTAGCGGGAGGAGTGCAGATACGCAGTATTTT,CAISGETSGRSADTQYF
TRBJ2-1,TRBV11-2,-,-,TGTGCCAGCAGCTTAGGTGCAGGGGAGCAGTTCTTC,CASSLGAGEQFF
TRBJ1-1,TRBV28,-,-,TGTGCCAGCAGTTCCTGGGGGGGTAACACTGAAGCTTTCTTT,CASSSWGGNTEAFF
TRBJ1-1,TRBV19,-,-,TGTGCCAGTAAATACAGGCAGGGGTTGAACACTGAAGCTTTCTTT,CASKYRQGLNTEAFF
TRBJ2-2,TRBV5-1,-,-,TGCGCCAGCAGCGGGAGTGAGAACACCGGGGAGCTGTTTTTT,CASSGSENTGELFF
TRBJ1-2,TRBV5-5,-,-,TGTGCCAGCAGCTTGGCGTTATATGGCTACACCTTC,CASSLALYGYTF
TRBJ1-5,TRBV18,few,TRBD1,TGTGCCAGCTCAACAGGGGTTTTGGAGCCCCAGCATTTT,CASSTGVLEPQHF
TRBJ1-6,TRBV19,-,TRBD1,TGTGCCAGTAAAGGACAGGGAGCCTCACCCCTCCACTTT,CASKGQGASPLHF
TRBJ1-4,TRBV13,once,-,TGTGCCAGCAGCTTAGGCCTGGTTAAGGGGACTAATGAAAAACTGTTTTTT,CASSLGLVKGTNEKLFF
TRBJ1-4,TRBV28,once,TRBD1,TGTGCCAGCAGCCGCTTACAGGGGGTTCCTAATGAAAAACTGTTTTTT,CASSRLQGVPNEKLFF
TRBJ2-3,TRBV4-2,-,TRBD2,TGTGCCAGCAGCCAAGAGGGGCTAGCGGGAGTCACAGATACGCAGTATTTT,CASSQEGLAGVTDTQYF
TRBJ2-1,TRBV7-9,-,-,TGTGCCAGCAGCTTAGGGCACTACAATGAGCAGTTCTTC,CASSLGHYNEQFF
TRBJ1-2,TRBV5-6,-,-,TGTGCCAGCAGCACCCGCGCACGTCGTGACTACACCTTC,CASSTRARRDYTF